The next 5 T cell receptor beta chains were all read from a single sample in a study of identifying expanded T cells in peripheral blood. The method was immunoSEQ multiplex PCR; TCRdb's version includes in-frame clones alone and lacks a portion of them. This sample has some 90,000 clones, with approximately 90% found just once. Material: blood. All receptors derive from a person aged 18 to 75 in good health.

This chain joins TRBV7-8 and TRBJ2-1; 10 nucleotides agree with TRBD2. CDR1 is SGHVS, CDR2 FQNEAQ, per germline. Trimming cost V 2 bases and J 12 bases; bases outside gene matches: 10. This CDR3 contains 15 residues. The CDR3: CASSLPAGGHPRQFF. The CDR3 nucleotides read TGTGCCAGCAGCTTACCAGCGGGGGGGCACCCAAGGCAGTTCTTC.

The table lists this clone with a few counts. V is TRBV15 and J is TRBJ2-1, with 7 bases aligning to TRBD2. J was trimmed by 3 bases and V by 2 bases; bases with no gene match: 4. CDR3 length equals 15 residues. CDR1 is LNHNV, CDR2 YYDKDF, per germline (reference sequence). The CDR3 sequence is CATSRSSGYYNEQFF. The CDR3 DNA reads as TGTGCCACCAGCAGATCTAGCGGATACTACAATGAGCAGTTCTTC.

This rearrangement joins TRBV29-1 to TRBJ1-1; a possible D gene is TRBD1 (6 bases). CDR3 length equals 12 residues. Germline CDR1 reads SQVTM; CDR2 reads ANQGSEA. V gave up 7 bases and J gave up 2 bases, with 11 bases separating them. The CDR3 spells CSAGQTNTEAFF. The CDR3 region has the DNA TGCAGCGCTGGACAGACTAACACTGAAGCTTTCTTT.

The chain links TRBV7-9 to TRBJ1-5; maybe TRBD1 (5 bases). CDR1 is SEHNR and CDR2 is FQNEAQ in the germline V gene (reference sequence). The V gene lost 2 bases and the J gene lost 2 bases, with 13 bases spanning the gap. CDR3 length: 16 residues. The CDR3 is CASSLWQGYGNQPQHF. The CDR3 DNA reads TGTGCCAGCAGCTTATGGCAGGGATACGGCAATCAGCCCCAGCATTTT.

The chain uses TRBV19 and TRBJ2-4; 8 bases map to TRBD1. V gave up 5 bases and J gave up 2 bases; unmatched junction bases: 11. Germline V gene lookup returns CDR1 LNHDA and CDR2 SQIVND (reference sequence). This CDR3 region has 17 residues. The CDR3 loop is CASSSFGTGFSKNIQYF. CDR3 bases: TGTGCCAGTAGTTCGTTCGGGACAGGCTTTTCCAAAAACATTCAGTACTTC.